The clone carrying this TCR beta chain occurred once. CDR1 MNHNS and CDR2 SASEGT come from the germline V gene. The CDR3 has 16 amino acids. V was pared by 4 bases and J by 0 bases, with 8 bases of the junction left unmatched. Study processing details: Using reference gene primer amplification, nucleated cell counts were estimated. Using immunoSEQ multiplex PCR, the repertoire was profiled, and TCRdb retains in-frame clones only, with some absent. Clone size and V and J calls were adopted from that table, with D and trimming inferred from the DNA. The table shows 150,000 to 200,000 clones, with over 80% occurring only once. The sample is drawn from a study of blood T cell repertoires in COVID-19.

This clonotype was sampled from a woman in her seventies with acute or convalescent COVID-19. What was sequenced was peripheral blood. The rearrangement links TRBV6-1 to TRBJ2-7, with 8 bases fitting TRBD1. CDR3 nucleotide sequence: TGTGCCAGCAGTGCCACTGGGGGACAGGTCTCCTACGAGCAGTACTTC. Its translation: CASSATGGQVSYEQYF.